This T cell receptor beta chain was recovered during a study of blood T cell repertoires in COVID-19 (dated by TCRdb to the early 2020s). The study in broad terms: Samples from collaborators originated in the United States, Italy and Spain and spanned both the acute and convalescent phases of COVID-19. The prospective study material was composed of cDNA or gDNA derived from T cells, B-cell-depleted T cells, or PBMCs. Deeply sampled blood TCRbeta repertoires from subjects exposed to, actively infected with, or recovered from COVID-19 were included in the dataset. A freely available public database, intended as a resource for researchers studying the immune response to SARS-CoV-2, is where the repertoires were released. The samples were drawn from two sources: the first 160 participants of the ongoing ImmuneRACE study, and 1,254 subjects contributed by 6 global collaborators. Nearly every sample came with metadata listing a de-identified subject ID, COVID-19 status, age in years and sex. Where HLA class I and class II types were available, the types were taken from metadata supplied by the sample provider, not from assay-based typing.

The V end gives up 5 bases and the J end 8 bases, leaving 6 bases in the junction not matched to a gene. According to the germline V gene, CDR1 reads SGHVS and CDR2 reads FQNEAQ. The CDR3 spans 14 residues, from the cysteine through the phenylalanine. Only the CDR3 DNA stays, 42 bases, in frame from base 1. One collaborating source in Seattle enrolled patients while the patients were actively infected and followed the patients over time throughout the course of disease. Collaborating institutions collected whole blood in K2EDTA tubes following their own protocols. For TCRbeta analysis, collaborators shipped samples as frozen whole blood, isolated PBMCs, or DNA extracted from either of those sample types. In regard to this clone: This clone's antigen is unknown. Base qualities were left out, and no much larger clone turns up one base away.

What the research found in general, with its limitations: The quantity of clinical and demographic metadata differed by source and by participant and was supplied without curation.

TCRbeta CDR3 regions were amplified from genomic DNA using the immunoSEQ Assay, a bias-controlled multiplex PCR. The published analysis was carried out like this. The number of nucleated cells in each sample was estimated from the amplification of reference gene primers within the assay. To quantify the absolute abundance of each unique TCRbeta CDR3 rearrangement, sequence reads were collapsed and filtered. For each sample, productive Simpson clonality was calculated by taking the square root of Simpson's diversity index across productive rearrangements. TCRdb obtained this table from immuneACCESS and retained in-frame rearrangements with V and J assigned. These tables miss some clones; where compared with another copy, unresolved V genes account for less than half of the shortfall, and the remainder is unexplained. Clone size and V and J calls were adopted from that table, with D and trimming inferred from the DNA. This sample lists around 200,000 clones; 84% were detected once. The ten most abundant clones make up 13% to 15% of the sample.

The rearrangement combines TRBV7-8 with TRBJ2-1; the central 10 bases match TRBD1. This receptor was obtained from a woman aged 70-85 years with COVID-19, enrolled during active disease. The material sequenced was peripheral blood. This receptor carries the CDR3 CASSPRTGGDEQFF. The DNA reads TGTGCCAGCAGCCCCCGGACAGGGGGAGATGAGCAGTTCTTC.